This entry lists 13 T cell receptor beta chains sequenced from one sample in a study of CD8+ T cells in alopecia areata. cDNA serving as the sequencing template came from extracted, reverse transcribed RNA. The protocol was immunoSEQ multiplex PCR, while the TCRdb copy is restricted to in-frame clones and leaves out a portion. The data show roughly 180,000 clones, 45% to 75% seen once. Treatment here: oral pan-JAK inhibitor, 5-10 mg twice daily. Sequenced material: CD4+ T cells sorted from blood, taken at week 4, from a patient treated with tofacitinib. Source of these receptors: a human donor with alopecia areata.

In this sample, this clone turned up a few times. This CDR3 is CASSREKETQYF. In nucleotides, the CDR3 is TGTGCCAGCAGCCGGGAGAAAGAGACCCAGTACTTC. The chain couples TRBV7-8 to TRBJ2-5; D is possibly TRBD2 (6 bases). Germline V gene data show CDR1 as SGHVS and CDR2 as FQNEAQ. V gave up 5 bases and J gave up 3 bases, with 7 bases separating them. This CDR3 has 12 amino acids.

The rearrangement uses TRBV6-1 and TRBJ1-2; weak D call: TRBD1 (6 bases). This CDR3 has 13 amino acids. Trimming left V 6 bases short and J 3 bases short, with 11 bases between. Germline values: CDR1 MNHNS, CDR2 SASEGT. The CDR3 DNA sequence: TGTGCCAGCAGGCCACAGGGTCACTATGGCTACACCTTC. This sequence encodes CASRPQGHYGYTF.

This clone was picked up one time. The chain couples TRBV13 to TRBJ2-7; D might be TRBD2 (6 bases). This CDR3 has 15 amino acids. V lost 5 bases and J 3 bases, leaving 17 bases between the germline ends. CDR1 is PRHDT and CDR2 is FYEKMQ in the germline V gene (reference sequence). The CDR3 spells CASSPPGLLHYEQYF. The CDR3, as DNA: TGTGCCAGCAGCCCCCCTGGACTACTTCACTACGAGCAGTACTTC.

The CDR3, as DNA: TGTGCCAGCGGTCCGGGACAGGGCCACACTGAAGCTTTCTTT. This codes for CASGPGQGHTEAFF. This chain connects TRBV25-1 to TRBJ1-1; 9 bases line up with TRBD1. CDR1 and CDR2 from the germline V gene are MGHDK and SYGVNS. V lost 8 bases and J lost 3; bases outside the gene matches: 7. The CDR3 has 14 residues.

The chain is built from TRBV30 and TRBJ1-6, with D unresolved. Trimming pared 5 bases from V and 5 bases from J, leaving 10 bases between. CDR3 length equals 13 residues. The germline CDR1 and CDR2 sequences are GTSNPN and SVGIG (reference sequence). CDR3 coding DNA: TGTGCCTGGCTCCGTAGTAATAATTCACCCCTCCACTTT. Translation gives CAWLRSNNSPLHF.

The CDR3 DNA reads TGTGCCTGGAGGAAAAAGGAGAGGAACACTGAAGCTTTCTTT. Translation gives CAWRKKERNTEAFF. The V call is TRBV30, the J call TRBJ1-1, with unresolved D. The V end was cut by 3 bases, the J end by 1 base, with 12 bases between. This CDR3 has 14 residues. The germline CDR1 and CDR2 sequences are GTSNPN and SVGIG (reference sequence).

This clone has more than one count but fewer than ten. The CDR3 region is CASSPRRGFTDTEAFF. DNA of the CDR3: TGTGCCAGTAGTCCTAGAAGGGGATTCACGGACACTGAAGCTTTCTTT. The chain carries TRBV19 and TRBJ1-1; possible D gene TRBD1, 5 bases. Germline CDR1 is LNHDA and CDR2 is SQIVND (reference sequence). The CDR3 is made up of 16 amino acids. V was clipped by 5 bases and J by 3 bases, with 19 bases between them.

The J gene is TRBJ2-1, the V gene TRBV29-1, with 9 bases fitting TRBD2. Trimming at V came to 2 bases and at J to 6 bases, leaving 11 bases not matched to a gene. This CDR3 is built from 16 residues. The germline gives CDR1 SQVTM, CDR2 ANQGSEA. CDR3 in DNA: TGCAGCGTTGAACCCGTGGGTGCGGGGGGGAGCAATGAGCAGTTCTTC. Translating it yields CSVEPVGAGGSNEQFF.

This clone was observed a few times. This chain connects TRBV5-1 to TRBJ1-6, with TRBD1 matching 7 bases. With 7 bases clipped from V and 5 bases from J, the junction kept 6 bases outside the gene matches. Germline V gene lookup returns CDR1 SGHRS and CDR2 YFSETQ. The CDR3 is made up of 14 amino acids. The CDR3 DNA follows: TGCGCCAGCCAACAGGGGTCCAATAATTCACCCCTCCACTTT. It encodes CASQQGSNNSPLHF.

For the CDR3, the DNA is TGTGCCTGGAGTCCGGGGGTATTGATTGGCTACACCTTC. It encodes CAWSPGVLIGYTF. The rearrangement links TRBV30 to TRBJ1-2, with D possibly matching TRBD1 (5 bases). Deletions cut 2 bases from V and 7 bases from J, with 14 bases between. Germline V CDR1 and CDR2: GTSNPN, SVGIG (reference sequence). The CDR3 sequence is 13 residues long.

This clone has a handful of counts. This rearrangement joins TRBV15 to TRBJ1-2; D not certain. Trimming shortened V by 0 bases and J by 8 bases, and 7 bases separated the two germline ends. Germline-derived CDR1 and CDR2 are LNHNV and YYDKDF (reference sequence). The CDR3 covers 12 residues. The CDR3: CATSRDEVGYTF. The CDR3 nucleotides read TGTGCCACCAGCAGAGATGAAGTGGGCTACACCTTC. The whole variable domain, remainder taken from reference TRBV15 and TRBJ1-2, is DAMVIQNPRYQVTQFGKPVTLSCSQTLNHNVMYWYQQKSSQAPKLLFHYYDKDFNNEADTPDNFQSRRPNTSFCFLDIRSPGLGDTAMYLCATSRDEVGYTFGSGTRLTVV.

This clone was detected a few times. The chain carries TRBV30 and TRBJ1-2; no firm D call. This CDR3 has 13 amino acids. The V gene's germline CDR1 is GTSNPN and CDR2 SVGIG (reference sequence). The V gene lost 3 bases and the J gene lost 5 bases, with 13 bases spanning the gap. CDR3 amino acids: CAWSPGEVYGYTF. The CDR3 region has the DNA TGTGCCTGGAGCCCGGGTGAGGTGTATGGCTACACCTTC. Full variable domain (rest looked up from reference TRBV30 and TRBJ1-2): SQTIHQWPATLVQPVGSPLSLECTVEGTSNPNLYWYRQAAGRGLQLLFYSVGIGQISSEVPQNLSASRPQDRQFILSSKKLLLSDSGFYLCAWSPGEVYGYTFGSGTRLTVV.

This sequence joins TRBV2 and TRBJ1-2; 9 nucleotides match TRBD1. J was trimmed by 4 bases and V by 9 bases; bases with no gene match: 3. Germline CDR1 reads SNHLY; CDR2 reads FYNNEI. This CDR3 has 12 amino acids. CDR3: CASRTGAYGYTF. CDR3 in DNA: TGTGCCAGTAGGACAGGGGCCTATGGCTACACCTTC.